The present T cell receptor (beta chain) was sequenced within a study of shared clonotypes between healthy human individuals. Both subsets, CD45RA+ naive and CD45RA-negative memory, were split from the CD4+ cells. Method: immunoSEQ multiplex PCR; TCRdb's copy keeps in-frame clones and lacks some. Found here are some 1,100,000 clones, approximately 80% of them singletons; the top ten hold 0.4% to 0.55%. Material for sequencing was memory CD4+ T cells from PBMCs. The subset denotes: CD45RA-negative fraction. The sequence was obtained from a man younger than 35 in good health. Some clones in this sample may be carry-over from other donors' samples.

CDR3 in amino acids: CASSQGQGDYYPQHF. The CDR3 DNA is TGCGCCAGCAGCCAAGGACAGGGGGACTATTACCCCCAGCATTTT. The gene calls are TRBV4-1 and TRBJ1-5, with 9 bases matching TRBD1. CDR1 and CDR2 (germline): MGHRA, YSYEKL. The CDR3 is made up of 15 amino acids. V shed 1 base and J 10 bases; nucleotides not matched to a gene: 8.